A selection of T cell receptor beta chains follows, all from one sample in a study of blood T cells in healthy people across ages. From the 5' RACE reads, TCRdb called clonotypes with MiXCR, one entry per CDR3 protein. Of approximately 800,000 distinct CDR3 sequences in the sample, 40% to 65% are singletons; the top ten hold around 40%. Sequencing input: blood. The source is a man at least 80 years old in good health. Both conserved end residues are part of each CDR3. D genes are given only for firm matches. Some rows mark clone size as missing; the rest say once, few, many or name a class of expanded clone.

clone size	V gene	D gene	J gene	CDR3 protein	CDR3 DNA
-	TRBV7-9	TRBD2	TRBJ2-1	CANSLAGLAGFYDEQFF	TGTGCCAACAGCTTAGCGGGTTTAGCGGGATTTTACGATGAGCAGTTCTTC
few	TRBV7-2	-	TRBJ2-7	CASSPISPLYEQYF	TGTGCCAGCAGCCCGATCTCACCCCTCTACGAGCAGTACTTC
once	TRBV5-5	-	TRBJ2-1	CASSYATGSYNEQFF	TGTGCCAGCAGCTACGCCACCGGCTCCTACAATGAGCAGTTCTTC
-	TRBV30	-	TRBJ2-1	CAWSGAAAGEQFF	TGTGCCTGGAGTGGGGCTGCAGCCGGTGAGCAGTTCTTC
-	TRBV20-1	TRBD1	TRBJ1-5	CSARDRGQGYQPQHF	TGCAGTGCTAGAGATCGGGGACAGGGCTACCAGCCCCAGCATTTT
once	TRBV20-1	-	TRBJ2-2	CSASRTGGTGELFF	TGCAGTGCTAGCCGGACAGGAGGGACCGGGGAGCTGTTTTTT
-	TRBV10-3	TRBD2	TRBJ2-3	CATGTSGTDTQYF	TGTGCCACCGGGACTAGCGGCACAGATACGCAGTATTTT
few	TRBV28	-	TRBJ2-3	CALGGTGSTDTQYF	TGTGCTTTAGGCGGGACGGGGAGCACAGATACGCAGTATTTT
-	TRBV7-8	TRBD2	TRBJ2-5	CAVSRTSGETQYF	TGTGCCGTTAGCAGGACTAGCGGGGAGACCCAGTACTTC
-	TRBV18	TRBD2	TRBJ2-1	CASSPLGPGLAGGTKSYNEQFF	TGTGCCAGCTCACCACTCGGACCGGGACTAGCGGGAGGAACGAAGTCCTACAATGAGCAGTTCTTC
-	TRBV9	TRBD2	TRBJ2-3	CAGSVGGRSADTQYF	TGTGCCGGCAGCGTCGGCGGGAGATCGGCAGATACGCAGTATTTT
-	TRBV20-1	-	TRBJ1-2	CSAAGTLGNYGYTF	TGCAGTGCGGCTGGGACCCTTGGTAACTATGGCTACACCTTC
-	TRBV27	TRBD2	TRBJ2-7	CASSQGLAGGLYNEQYF	TGTGCCAGCAGTCAGGGACTAGCGGGAGGCCTTTACAATGAGCAGTACTTC
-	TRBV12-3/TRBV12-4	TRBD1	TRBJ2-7	CASRPTGKSDEQYF	TGTGCCAGCAGGCCGACAGGGAAATCTGACGAGCAGTACTTC
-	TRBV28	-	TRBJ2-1	CASSFGAMSSYNEQFF	TGTGCCAGCAGTTTCGGAGCGATGAGCTCCTACAATGAGCAGTTCTTC
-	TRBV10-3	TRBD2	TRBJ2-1	CAISGTSGRVYEQFF	TGTGCCATCAGCGGAACTAGCGGGAGAGTGTATGAGCAGTTCTTC
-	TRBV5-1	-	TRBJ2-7	CASSDSLEQYF	TGCGCCAGCAGCGACAGCCTCGAGCAGTACTTC
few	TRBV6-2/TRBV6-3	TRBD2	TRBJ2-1	CASSPQPGGGANEQFF	TGTGCCAGCAGTCCCCAACCGGGAGGGGGGGCCAATGAGCAGTTCTTC
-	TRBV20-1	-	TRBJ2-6	CSARRRPGPGANVLTF	TGCAGTGCTAGGCGGCGCCCAGGGCCTGGGGCCAACGTCCTGACTTTC
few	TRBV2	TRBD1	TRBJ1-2	CASSDSGGSGYGYTF	TGTGCCAGCAGTGATTCAGGGGGCTCGGGCTATGGCTACACCTTC
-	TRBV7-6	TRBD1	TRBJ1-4	CASSCRDRPATNEKLFF	TGTGCCAGCAGCTGCCGGGACAGACCTGCAACTAATGAAAAACTGTTTTTT
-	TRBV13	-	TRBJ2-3	CASSRPANQYTQYF	TGTGCCAGCAGCCGCCCTGCGAACCAATATACGCAGTATTTT
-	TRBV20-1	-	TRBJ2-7	CSARSGSGFYEQYF	TGCAGTGCTAGATCCGGGAGCGGTTTCTACGAGCAGTACTTC
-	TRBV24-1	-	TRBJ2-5	CATSEPNTQETQYF	TGTGCCACCAGTGAGCCGAACACTCAAGAGACCCAGTACTTC
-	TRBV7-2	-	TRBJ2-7	CASSLGPGESSYEQYF	TGTGCCAGCAGCTTAGGTCCAGGCGAAAGCTCCTACGAGCAGTACTTC
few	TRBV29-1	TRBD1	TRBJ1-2	CSVAPQGTYGYTF	TGCAGCGTCGCTCCACAGGGGACCTATGGCTACACCTTC
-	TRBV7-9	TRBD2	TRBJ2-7	CASSPSGGRREQYF	TGTGCCAGCAGCCCATCGGGCGGGAGACGCGAGCAGTACTTC
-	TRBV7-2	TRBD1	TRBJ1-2	CASSPRDRGYGYTF	TGTGCCAGCAGCCCGAGGGACAGGGGGTATGGCTACACCTTC
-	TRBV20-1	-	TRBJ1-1	CSARDLWGAIEAFF	TGCAGTGCTAGGGATCTGTGGGGGGCTATCGAAGCTTTCTTT
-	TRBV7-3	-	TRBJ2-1	CASSLTYRENRNNEQFF	TGTGCCAGCAGCTTAACCTATAGAGAGAACAGGAACAATGAGCAGTTCTTC
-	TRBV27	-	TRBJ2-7	CASRKLGDSYEQYF	TGTGCCAGCAGGAAGCTGGGGGACTCCTACGAGCAGTACTTC
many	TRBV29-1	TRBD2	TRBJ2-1	CSVDIAGTYNEQFF	TGCAGCGTTGACATAGCGGGGACATACAATGAGCAGTTCTTC
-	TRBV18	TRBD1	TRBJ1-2	CASSPLGQANYGYTF	TGTGCCAGCTCACCACTTGGACAGGCTAACTATGGCTACACCTTC
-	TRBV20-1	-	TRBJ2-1	CSGHRRSSVYEQFF	TGCAGTGGGCACCGTAGGAGTTCGGTCTACGAGCAGTTCTTC
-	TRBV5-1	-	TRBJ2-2	CASSGDPRAGELFF	TGCGCCAGCAGTGGGGACCCGAGGGCCGGGGAGCTGTTTTTT
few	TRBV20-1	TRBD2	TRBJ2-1	CSARDQGTSGDMRQFF	TGCAGTGCTAGAGATCAGGGGACTAGCGGCGACATGCGGCAGTTCTTC
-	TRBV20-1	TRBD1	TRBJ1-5	CSAATGTGGQPQHF	TGCAGTGCAGCGACCGGGACAGGGGGACAGCCCCAGCATTTT
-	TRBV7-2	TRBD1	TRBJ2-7	CASSYDGTGPYEQYF	TGTGCCAGCAGCTATGACGGGACAGGGCCCTACGAGCAGTACTTC
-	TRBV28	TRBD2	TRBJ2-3	CASIASGWGGTDTQYF	TGTGCCAGCATCGCTAGCGGTTGGGGAGGCACAGATACGCAGTATTTT
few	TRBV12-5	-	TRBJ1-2	CASGLGTYRGYTF	TGTGCTAGTGGTCTCGGGACATATAGGGGCTACACCTTC
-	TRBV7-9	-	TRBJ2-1	CASSSPRDEQFF	TGTGCCAGCAGCTCACCGCGGGATGAGCAGTTCTTC
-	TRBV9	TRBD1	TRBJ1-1	CASSVGDRDTEAFF	TGTGCCAGCAGCGTAGGGGACAGGGACACTGAAGCTTTCTTT
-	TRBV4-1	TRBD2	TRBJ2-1	CASSHPRLAGPHEQFF	TGCGCCAGCAGCCACCCGCGACTAGCGGGACCTCATGAGCAGTTCTTC
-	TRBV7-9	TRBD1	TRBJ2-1	CASSFDRGFYNEQFF	TGTGCCAGCAGCTTCGACAGGGGGTTTTACAATGAGCAGTTCTTC
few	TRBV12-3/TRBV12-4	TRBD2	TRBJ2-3	CASGLRGADTQYF	TGTGCCAGCGGACTCCGGGGGGCAGATACGCAGTATTTT
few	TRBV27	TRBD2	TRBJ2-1	CASRNPSGRNYNEQFF	TGTGCCAGCAGGAACCCTAGCGGGAGGAACTACAATGAGCAGTTCTTC
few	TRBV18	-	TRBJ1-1	CASSVLRDREGTEAFF	TGTGCCAGCTCCGTGCTTAGAGACAGAGAGGGGACTGAAGCTTTCTTT
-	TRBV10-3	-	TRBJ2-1	CAISERQGYNGQFF	TGTGCCATCAGTGAGAGGCAGGGCTACAATGGGCAGTTCTTC
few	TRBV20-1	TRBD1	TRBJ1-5	CSAPGQGQPGPQHF	TGCAGTGCTCCTGGACAGGGGCAACCGGGGCCCCAGCATTTT
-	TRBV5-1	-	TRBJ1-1	CASSKTVSSEAFF	TGCGCCAGCTCCAAGACAGTTTCCTCTGAAGCTTTCTTT